Listed here is a single T cell receptor (beta chain). Its antigen is unknown. The sample belongs to a study of vaccination effects on CD4 cells after COVID-19. Study-level findings and limits: At late timepoints after vaccination, vaccine- and infection-induced clones shrank markedly.

The CDR3 is made up of 15 amino acids. Germline V gene lookup returns CDR1 SGHRS and CDR2 YFSETQ. V dropped 4 bases and J dropped 6; count of bases not matched to a gene: 12. Generated by immunoSEQ multiplex PCR, the TCRdb table keeps only in-frame clones and is missing some. This sample has just under 45,000 clones; around 81% occur once, and the top ten carry less than 14%. Antigen-specific CD4+ T cells were expanded with viral peptide pools in the ViraFEST assay before sequencing. Isolating CD4+ T cells followed around nine days of culture. Having tested negative for nucleocapsid antibodies, the vaccine recipients showed no prior SARS-CoV-2 infection.

The genes are TRBV5-1 and TRBJ1-1; 7 nucleotides match TRBD1. This TCR came from a human donor who received a COVID-19 vaccine. The sequencing used CD4+ T cells from PBMCs cultured with SARS-CoV-2 spike peptides, collected before COVID-19 vaccination. The CDR3 spells CASSQGGPGEPEAFF. In nucleotides, the CDR3 is TGCGCCAGCAGCCAGGGGGGACCCGGGGAGCCTGAAGCTTTCTTT.